This T cell receptor (beta chain) was sequenced for a study of cytomegalovirus exposure and HLA in healthy donors (dated by TCRdb to the late 2010s). Background for the entire study: According to a later analysis, the 120 or so validation repertoires were produced on the same platform as the 666 repertoires of the first cohort. The study aimed to test whether signatures of past pathogen exposure could be identified by cataloging public T cell receptors. A separate validation cohort of about 110 different subjects was used in addition to the roughly 640-subject first cohort. To predict cytomegalovirus infection status, the study combined high-throughput TCR immunosequencing, statistical association of individual TCRs with disease status, and machine learning. Overall study results and their limits: The classifier was reported to diagnose cytomegalovirus status with high specificity and sensitivity in both the original and validation cohorts. According to the authors, the approach could potentially be generalized to other disease states and immunological phenotypes. A total of about 180 TCR beta chains were listed by the study as associated with cytomegalovirus. In vitro tests confirmed that three of the cytomegalovirus-associated TCR beta chains recognize cytomegalovirus antigens. A later analysis found that TCRs clustered in the first cohort also tended to co-occur in the roughly 120 validation repertoires, with approximately 95% of cluster scores above 0. Most TCR sequences were observed very rarely across donors, whereas some public TCRs were present in many individuals. A later analysis had no HLA typing for the validation cohort, so co-occurrence there was scored across all 130 or so repertoires.

Donors formed part of the validation cohort, which comprised some 120 subjects and was distinct from the first cohort of over 500 subjects. Libraries were constructed by the immunoSEQ multiplex PCR assay. Under the source paper's analysis protocol: A statistical classification framework was developed to diagnose cytomegalovirus status using the catalog of TCR beta chain sequences. This is the immuneACCESS table as TCRdb keeps it, with only in-frame sequences that have V and J called. A part of the clones is gone; compared with another copy, unresolved V genes explain less than half, and the rest is unexplained. That table gives V, J and clone size, and the DNA gave D and trimming. This sample holds hundreds of thousands of clones; roughly 84% were observed only once. About 2% of the sample comes from the top ten. About this clone itself: Its binding antigen is unknown. The input lacks base qualities; no much larger clone sits a single base away.

Input material: PBMCs. This sequence was found in a young woman in good health and CMV-seropositive.

The CDR3 here reads CASSQDIKSGQAYGYTF. The DNA sequence is TGCGCCAGCAGCCAAGATATCAAATCAGGACAAGCCTATGGCTACACCTTC. The V gene is TRBV4-1 and the J gene is TRBJ1-2, with TRBD1 tentatively as D gene (5 bases match). The CDR3 measures 17 amino acids from cysteine to phenylalanine. The kept DNA is CDR3 alone, 51 bases in frame from the first base. The V end loses 0 bases and the J end loses 4 bases, and a stretch of 18 bases separates them. The germline V gene yields MGHRA for CDR1 and YSYEKL for CDR2.